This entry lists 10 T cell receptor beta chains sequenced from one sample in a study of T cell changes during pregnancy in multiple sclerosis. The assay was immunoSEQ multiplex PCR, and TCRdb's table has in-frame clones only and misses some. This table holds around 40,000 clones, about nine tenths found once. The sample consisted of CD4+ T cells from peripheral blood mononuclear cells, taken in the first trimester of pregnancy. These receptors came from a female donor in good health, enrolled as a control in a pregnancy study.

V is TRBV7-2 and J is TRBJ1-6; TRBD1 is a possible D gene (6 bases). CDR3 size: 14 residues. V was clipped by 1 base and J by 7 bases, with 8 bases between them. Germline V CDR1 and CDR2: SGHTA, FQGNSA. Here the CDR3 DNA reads TGTGCCAGCAGCTTAGGCAGGGGAAATTCACCCCTCCACTTT. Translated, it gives CASSLGRGNSPLHF.

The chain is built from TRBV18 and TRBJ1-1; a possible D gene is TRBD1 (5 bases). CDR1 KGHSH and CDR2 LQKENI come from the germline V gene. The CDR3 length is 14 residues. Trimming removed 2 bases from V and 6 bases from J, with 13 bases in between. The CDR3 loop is CASSPYPGRSEAFF. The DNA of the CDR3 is TGTGCCAGCTCACCATATCCAGGGAGGTCTGAAGCTTTCTTT.

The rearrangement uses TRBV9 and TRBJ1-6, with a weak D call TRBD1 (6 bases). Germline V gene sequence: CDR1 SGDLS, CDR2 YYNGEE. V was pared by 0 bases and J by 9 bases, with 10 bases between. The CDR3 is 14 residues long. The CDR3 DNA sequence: TGTGCCAGCAGCGTAGCGGACAGCCCTTCACCCCTCCACTTT. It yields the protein CASSVADSPSPLHF.

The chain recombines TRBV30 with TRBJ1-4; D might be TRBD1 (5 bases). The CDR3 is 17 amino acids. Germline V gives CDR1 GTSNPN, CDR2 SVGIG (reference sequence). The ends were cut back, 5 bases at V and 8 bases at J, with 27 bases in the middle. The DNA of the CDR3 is TGTGCCTGGCGCGGTGGGGGGTTACAGCGCGGGGCGGAAAAACTGTTTTTT. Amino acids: CAWRGGGLQRGAEKLFF.

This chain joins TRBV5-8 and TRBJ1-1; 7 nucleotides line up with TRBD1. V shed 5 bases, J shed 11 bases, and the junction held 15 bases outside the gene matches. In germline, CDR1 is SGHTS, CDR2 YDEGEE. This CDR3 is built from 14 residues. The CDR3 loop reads CASSYNRAQGRAFF. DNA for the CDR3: TGTGCCAGCAGTTACAACAGGGCACAGGGGCGCGCTTTCTTT.

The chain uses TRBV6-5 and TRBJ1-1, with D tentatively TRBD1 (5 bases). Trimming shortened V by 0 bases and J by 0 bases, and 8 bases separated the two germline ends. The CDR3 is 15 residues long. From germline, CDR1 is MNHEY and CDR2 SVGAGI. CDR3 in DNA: TGTGCCAGCAGTTACTCGAGACAGATGAACACTGAAGCTTTCTTT. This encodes CASSYSRQMNTEAFF.

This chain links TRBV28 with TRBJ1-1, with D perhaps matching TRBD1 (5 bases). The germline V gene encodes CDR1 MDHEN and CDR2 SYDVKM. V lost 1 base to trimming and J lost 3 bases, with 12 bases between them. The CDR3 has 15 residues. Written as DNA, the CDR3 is TGTGCCAGCAGTTTATTGGTCACGGGGGACACTGAAGCTTTCTTT. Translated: CASSLLVTGDTEAFF.

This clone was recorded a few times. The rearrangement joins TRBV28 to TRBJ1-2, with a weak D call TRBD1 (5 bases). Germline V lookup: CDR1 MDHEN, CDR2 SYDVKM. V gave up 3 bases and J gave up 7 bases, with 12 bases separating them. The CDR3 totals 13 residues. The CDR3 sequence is CASSFGGAPGYTF. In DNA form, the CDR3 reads TGTGCCAGCAGTTTTGGAGGGGCGCCTGGCTACACCTTC.

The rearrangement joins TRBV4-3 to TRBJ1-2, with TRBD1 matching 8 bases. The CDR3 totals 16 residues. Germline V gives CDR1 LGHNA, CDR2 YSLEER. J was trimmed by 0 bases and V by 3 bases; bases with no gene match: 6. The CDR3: CASSQGDRITNYGYTF. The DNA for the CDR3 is TGCGCCAGCAGCCAGGGGGACAGGATAACTAACTATGGCTACACCTTC.

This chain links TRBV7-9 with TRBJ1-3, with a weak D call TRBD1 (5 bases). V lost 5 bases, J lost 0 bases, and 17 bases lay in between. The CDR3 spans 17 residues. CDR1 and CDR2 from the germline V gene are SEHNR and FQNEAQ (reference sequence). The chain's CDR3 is CASSPRAGPSSGNTIYF. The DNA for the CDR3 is TGTGCCAGCAGCCCTAGGGCGGGACCTTCCTCTGGAAACACCATATATTTT.